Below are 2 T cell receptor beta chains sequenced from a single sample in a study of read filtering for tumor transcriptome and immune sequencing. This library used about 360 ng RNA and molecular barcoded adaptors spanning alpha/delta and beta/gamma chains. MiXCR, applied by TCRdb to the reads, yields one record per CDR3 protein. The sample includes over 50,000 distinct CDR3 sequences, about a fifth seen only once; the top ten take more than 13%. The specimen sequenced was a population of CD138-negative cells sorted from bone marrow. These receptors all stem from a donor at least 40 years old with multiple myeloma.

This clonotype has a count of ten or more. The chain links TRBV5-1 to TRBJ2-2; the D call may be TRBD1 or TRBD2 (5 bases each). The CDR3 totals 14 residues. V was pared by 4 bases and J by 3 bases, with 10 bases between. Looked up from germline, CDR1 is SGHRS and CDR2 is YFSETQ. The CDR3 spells CASSRDGYTGELFF. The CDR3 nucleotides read TGCGCCAGCAGCCGGGACGGATACACCGGGGAGCTGTTTTTT. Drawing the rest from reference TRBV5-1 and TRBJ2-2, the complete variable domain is KAGVTQTPRYLIKTRGQQVTLSCSPISGHRSVSWYQQTPGQGLQFLFEYFSETQRNKGNFPGRFSGRQFSNSRSEMNVSTLELGDSALYLCASSRDGYTGELFFGEGSRLTVL.

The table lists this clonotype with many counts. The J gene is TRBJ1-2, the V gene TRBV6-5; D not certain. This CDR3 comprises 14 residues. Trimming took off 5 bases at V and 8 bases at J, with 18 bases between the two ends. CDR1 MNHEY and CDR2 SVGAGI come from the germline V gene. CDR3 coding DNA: TGTGCCAGCAGTAAGCTATCTACGACGCTCGGCTACACCTTC. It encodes CASSKLSTTLGYTF.